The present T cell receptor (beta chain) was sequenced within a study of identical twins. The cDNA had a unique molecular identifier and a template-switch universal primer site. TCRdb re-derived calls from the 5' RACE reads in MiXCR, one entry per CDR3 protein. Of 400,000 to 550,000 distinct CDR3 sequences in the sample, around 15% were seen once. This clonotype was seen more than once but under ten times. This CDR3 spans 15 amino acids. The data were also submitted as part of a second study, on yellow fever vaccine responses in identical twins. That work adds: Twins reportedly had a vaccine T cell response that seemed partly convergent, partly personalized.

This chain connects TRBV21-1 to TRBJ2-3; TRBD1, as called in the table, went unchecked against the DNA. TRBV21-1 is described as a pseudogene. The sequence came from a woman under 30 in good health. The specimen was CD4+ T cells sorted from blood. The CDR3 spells CASSKDPGATDTQYF. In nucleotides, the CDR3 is TGTGCCAGCAGCAAAGACCCGGGAGCAACAGATACGCAGTATTTT.